These 11 T cell receptor beta chains share one sample of origin, sequenced in a study of shared clonotypes between healthy human individuals. Produced via immunoSEQ multiplex PCR; TCRdb's table is partial and in-frame only. The table has approximately 980,000 clones, roughly 72% seen once. The specimen sequenced was memory CD4+ T cells sorted from blood. Stated subset: CD45RA-negative fraction. All receptors derive from a man aged 18 to 29 in good health.

In this sample, this clone turned up once. The V and J genes are TRBV6-5 and TRBJ2-2; the match to TRBD1 covers 7 bases. Looked up from germline, CDR1 is MNHEY and CDR2 is SVGAGI. This CDR3 spans 14 amino acids. With V trimmed by 5 bases and J by 6 bases, 6 bases remained unmatched. CDR3 in amino acids: CASSQTGNPGELFF. In nucleotides, the CDR3 is TGTGCCAGCAGTCAGACAGGGAATCCCGGGGAGCTGTTTTTT.

Only one count was recorded for this clone. V and J are TRBV6-6 and TRBJ1-3; D gene unclear. Trimming removed 4 bases from V and 2 bases from J, with 12 bases in between. CDR1 and CDR2 from the germline V gene are MNHNY and SVGAGI (reference sequence). The CDR3 contains 15 residues. The CDR3 loop reads CASSSPGGTGNTIYF. The CDR3 DNA reads TGTGCCAGCAGTTCCCCGGGCGGGACTGGAAACACCATATATTTT.

This clone showed up just a few times. The junction departs from the called germline gene at one end, perhaps through a read error. The genes are TRBV7-7 and TRBJ2-5; a possible D gene is TRBD2 (5 bases). CDR3 size: 21 residues. Germline loops: CDR1 SSHAT, CDR2 FNYEAQ (reference sequence). CDR3 DNA: TGTGCTAGCAGCTTAGGGAGTCAGGCCAGGACGGACGGTACCTTCCAAGAGACCCAGTACTTC. Translating gives CASSLGSQARTDGTFQETQYF.

The chain links TRBV29-1 to TRBJ2-5, with a weak D call TRBD2 (6 bases). Trimming removed 8 bases from V and 1 base from J, with 14 bases in between. The CDR3 is made up of 13 amino acids. CDR1 and CDR2 (germline): SQVTM, ANQGSEA. The CDR3 spells CSLTGDFQETQYF. The CDR3 bases are TGCAGCCTCACGGGGGACTTCCAAGAGACCCAGTACTTC.

This sequence joins TRBV29-1 and TRBJ2-5; 7 bases fit TRBD2. Per the germline V gene, CDR1 is SQVTM and CDR2 is ANQGSEA. The CDR3 is 13 residues long. Unmatched junction bases numbered 6, after V lost 6 bases and J lost 2 bases. The CDR3 DNA sequence: TGCAGCGTAGCCCCTAGCGGTCAAGAGACCCAGTACTTC. It codes for CSVAPSGQETQYF.

V and J are TRBV30 and TRBJ1-1; D gene ambiguous. Germline V gene lookup returns CDR1 GTSNPN and CDR2 SVGIG (reference sequence). This CDR3 region has 12 residues. Trimming cost V 2 bases and J 6 bases, with 10 bases left between them. CDR3 nucleotides: TGTGCCTGGAGTCCCCTCAAAGCTGAAGCTTTCTTT. Its protein is CAWSPLKAEAFF.

The rearrangement links TRBV6-6 to TRBJ1-1; 8 bases line up with TRBD1. J gave up 1 base and V 6 bases, and 7 bases lay outside the gene matches. Germline loops: CDR1 MNHNY, CDR2 SVGAGI (reference sequence). The CDR3 is 15 residues long. The CDR3 DNA sequence: TGTGCCAGCAGGGGACCCGGGACAGGGAACACTGAAGCTTTCTTT. Translation: CASRGPGTGNTEAFF.

The chain has TRBV18 and TRBJ2-3; D unresolved. From germline, CDR1 is KGHSH and CDR2 LQKENI. V was clipped by 2 bases and J by 10 bases, with 4 bases between them. CDR3 length: 10 residues. Here the CDR3 reads CASSPFSQYF. The CDR3 DNA reads as TGTGCCAGCTCACCATTTTCGCAGTATTTT. Looking up the rest from reference TRBV18 and TRBJ2-3 gives the full variable domain: NAGVMQNPRHLVRRRGQEARLRCSPMKGHSHVYWYRQLPEEGLKFMVYLQKENIIDESGMPKERFSAEFPKEGPSILRIQQVVRGDSAAYFCASSPFSQYFGPGTRLTVL.

The chain is built from TRBV18 and TRBJ2-3; D perhaps matches TRBD1 (5 bases). Germline V gene data show CDR1 as KGHSH and CDR2 as LQKENI. V was clipped by 0 bases and J by 4 bases, with 17 bases between them. The CDR3 has 17 residues. CDR3 nucleotides: TGTGCCAGCTCACCACCAGGGGCGCACACAAGGGCAGATACGCAGTATTTT. Its translation: CASSPPGAHTRADTQYF.

As concerns this clone: A much larger clone is a single base away; this may be a read error. V is TRBV7-9 and J is TRBJ1-1, with D maybe TRBD1 (6 bases). Germline V gene lookup returns CDR1 SEHNR and CDR2 FQNEAQ (reference sequence). This CDR3 region has 13 residues. V shed 5 bases and J shed 1 base, with 8 bases lying between them. The DNA for the CDR3 is TGTGCCAGCAGCGAACAGGGGAACACTGAAGCTTTCTTT. This sequence encodes CASSEQGNTEAFF.

Regarding this clone: Different DNA sequences within this sample yield the same CDR3. This CDR3 reads CASHRGPGETQYF. The CDR3 DNA reads TGTGCCAGCCACAGGGGGCCGGGAGAGACCCAGTACTTC. The chain couples TRBV18 to TRBJ2-5, with TRBD1 matching over 9 bases. V gave up 8 bases and J gave up 4 bases; unmatched junction bases: 5. This CDR3 has 13 residues. Germline loops: CDR1 KGHSH, CDR2 LQKENI.